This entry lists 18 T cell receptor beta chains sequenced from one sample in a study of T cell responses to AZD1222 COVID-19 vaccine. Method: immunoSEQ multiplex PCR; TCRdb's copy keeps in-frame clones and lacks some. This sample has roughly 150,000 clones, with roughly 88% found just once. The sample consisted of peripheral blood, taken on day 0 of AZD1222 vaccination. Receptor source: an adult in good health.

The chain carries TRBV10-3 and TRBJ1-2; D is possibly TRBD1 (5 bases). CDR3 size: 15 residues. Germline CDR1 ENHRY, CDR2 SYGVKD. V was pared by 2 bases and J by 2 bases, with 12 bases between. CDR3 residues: CAISEPKQANYGYTF. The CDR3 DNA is TGTGCCATCAGTGAGCCGAAACAGGCGAACTATGGCTACACCTTC.

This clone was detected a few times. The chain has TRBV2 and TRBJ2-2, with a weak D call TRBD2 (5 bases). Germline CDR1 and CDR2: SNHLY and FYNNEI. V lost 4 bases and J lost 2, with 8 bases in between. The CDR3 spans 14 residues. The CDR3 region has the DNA TGTGCCAGCAGTGGCAGCGGTAACACCGGGGAGCTGTTTTTT. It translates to CASSGSGNTGELFF.

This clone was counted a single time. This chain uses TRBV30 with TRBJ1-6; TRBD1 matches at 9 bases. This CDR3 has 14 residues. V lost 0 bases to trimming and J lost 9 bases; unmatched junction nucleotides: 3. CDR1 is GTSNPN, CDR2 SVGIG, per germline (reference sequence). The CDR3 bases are TGTGCCTGGAGTGTAACAGGGGGCTCTTCACCCCTCCACTTT. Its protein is CAWSVTGGSSPLHF.

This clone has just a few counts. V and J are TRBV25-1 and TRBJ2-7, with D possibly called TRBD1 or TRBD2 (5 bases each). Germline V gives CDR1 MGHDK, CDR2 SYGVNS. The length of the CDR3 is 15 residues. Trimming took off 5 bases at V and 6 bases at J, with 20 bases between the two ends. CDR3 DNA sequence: TGTGCCAGCAGTAATACTGACGGGGCCTCTGCCGAGCAGTACTTC. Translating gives CASSNTDGASAEQYF.

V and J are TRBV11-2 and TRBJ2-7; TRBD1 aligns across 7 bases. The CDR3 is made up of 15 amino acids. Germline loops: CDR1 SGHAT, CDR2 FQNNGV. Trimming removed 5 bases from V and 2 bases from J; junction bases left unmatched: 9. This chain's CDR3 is CASSPRTGLPYEQYF. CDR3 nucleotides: TGTGCCAGCAGCCCTCGGACAGGACTTCCCTACGAGCAGTACTTC.

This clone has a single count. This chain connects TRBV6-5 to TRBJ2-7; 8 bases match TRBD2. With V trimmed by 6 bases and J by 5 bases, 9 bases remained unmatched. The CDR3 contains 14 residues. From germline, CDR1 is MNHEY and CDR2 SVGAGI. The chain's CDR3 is CASRGVAGLNEQYF. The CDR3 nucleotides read TGTGCCAGCAGAGGAGTAGCGGGGCTGAACGAGCAGTACTTC.

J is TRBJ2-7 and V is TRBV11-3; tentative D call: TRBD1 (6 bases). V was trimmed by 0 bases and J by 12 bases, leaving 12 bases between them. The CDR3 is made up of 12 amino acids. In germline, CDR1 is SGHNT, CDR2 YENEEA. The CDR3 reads CASSLDHRVSYF. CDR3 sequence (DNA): TGTGCCAGCAGCTTAGATCACAGGGTTTCGTACTTC.

The CDR3 DNA sequence: TGTGCCAGCAGCCTGAGGGGCACAGATACGCAGTATTTT. It codes for CASSLRGTDTQYF. The chain links TRBV5-4 to TRBJ2-3; a weak D match, TRBD2 (5 bases). This CDR3 contains 13 residues. In germline, CDR1 is SGHNT, CDR2 YYREEE (reference sequence). The V end lost 4 bases, the J end lost 1 base, and 7 bases lay between the germline ends. The variable domain in full, with the rest retrieved from reference TRBV5-4 and TRBJ2-3, is ETGVTQSPTHLIKTRGQQVTLRCSSQSGHNTVSWYQQALGQGPQFIFQYYREEENGRGNFPPRFSGLQFPNYSSELNVNALELDDSALYLCASSLRGTDTQYFGPGTRLTVL.

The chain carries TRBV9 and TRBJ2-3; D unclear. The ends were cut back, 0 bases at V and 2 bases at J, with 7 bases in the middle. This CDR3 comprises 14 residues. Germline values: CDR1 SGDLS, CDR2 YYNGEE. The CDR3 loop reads CASSVDSHTDTQYF. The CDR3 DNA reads TGTGCCAGCAGCGTAGATAGCCACACAGATACGCAGTATTTT. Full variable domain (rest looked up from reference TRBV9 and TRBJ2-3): DSGVTQTPKHLITATGQRVTLRCSPRSGDLSVYWYQQSLDQGLQFLIQYYNGEERAKGNILERFSAQQFPDLHSELNLSSLELGDSALYFCASSVDSHTDTQYFGPGTRLTVL.

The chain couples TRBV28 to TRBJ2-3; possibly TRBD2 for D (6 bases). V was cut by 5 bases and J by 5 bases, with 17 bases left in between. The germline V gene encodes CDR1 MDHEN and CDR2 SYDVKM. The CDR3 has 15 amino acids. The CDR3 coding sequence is TGTGCCAGCAGTCCCACTAGCCCGAAGGGAGATACGCAGTATTTT. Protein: CASSPTSPKGDTQYF.

CDR3: CASSLRAANYEQYF. CDR3 nucleotide sequence: TGTGCCAGCAGTTTACGGGCAGCAAACTACGAGCAGTACTTC. This sequence joins TRBV27 and TRBJ2-7; no clear D gene. The CDR3 runs 14 residues. In germline, CDR1 is MNHEY, CDR2 SMNVEV (reference sequence). Trimming cost V 2 bases and J 3 bases, with 11 bases left between them.

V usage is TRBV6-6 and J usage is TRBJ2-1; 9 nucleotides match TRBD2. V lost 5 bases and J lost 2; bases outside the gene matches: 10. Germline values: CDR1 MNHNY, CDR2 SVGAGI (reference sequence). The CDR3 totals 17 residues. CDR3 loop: CASSRVALAGPYNEQFF. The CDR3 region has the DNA TGTGCCAGCAGTCGAGTGGCCCTAGCGGGACCCTACAATGAGCAGTTCTTC.

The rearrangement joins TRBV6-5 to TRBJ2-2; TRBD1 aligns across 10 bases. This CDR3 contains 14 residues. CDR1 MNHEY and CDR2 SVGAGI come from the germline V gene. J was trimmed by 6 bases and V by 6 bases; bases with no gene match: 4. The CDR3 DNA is TGTGCCAGCAGGCGGGACAGGGGATCCGGGGAGCTGTTTTTT. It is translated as CASRRDRGSGELFF.

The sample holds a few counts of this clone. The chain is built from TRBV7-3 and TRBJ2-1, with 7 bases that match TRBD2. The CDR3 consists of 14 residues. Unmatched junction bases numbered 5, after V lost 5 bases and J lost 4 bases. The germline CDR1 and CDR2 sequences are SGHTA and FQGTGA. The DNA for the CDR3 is TGTGCCAGCAGCCCGGCTAGCGGATACAATGAGCAGTTCTTC. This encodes CASSPASGYNEQFF.

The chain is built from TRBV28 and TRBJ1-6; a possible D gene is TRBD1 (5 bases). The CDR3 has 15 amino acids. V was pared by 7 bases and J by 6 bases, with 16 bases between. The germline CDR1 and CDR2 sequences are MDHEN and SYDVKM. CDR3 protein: CASIRGTNFNSPLHF. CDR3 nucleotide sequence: TGTGCCAGCATTAGGGGAACTAACTTTAATTCACCCCTCCACTTT.

The CDR3 region has the DNA TGTGCCAGCAGCTTAACCGGGGGGAACACTGAAGCTTTCTTT. Its translation is CASSLTGGNTEAFF. J is TRBJ1-1 and V is TRBV7-3, with D tentatively TRBD1 (5 bases). Germline CDR1 SGHTA, CDR2 FQGTGA. The V end was cut by 0 bases, the J end by 1 base, with 6 bases between. The CDR3 sequence is 14 residues long.

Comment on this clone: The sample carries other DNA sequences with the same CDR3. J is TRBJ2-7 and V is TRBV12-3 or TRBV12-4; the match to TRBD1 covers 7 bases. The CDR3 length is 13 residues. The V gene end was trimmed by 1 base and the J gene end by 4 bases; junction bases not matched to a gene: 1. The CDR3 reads CASSLGQGYEQYF. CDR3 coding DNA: TGTGCCAGCAGTTTAGGACAGGGTTACGAGCAGTACTTC.

This chain's CDR3 is CASSIRYLREAPYNEQFF. CDR3 in DNA: TGTGCCAGTAGTATAAGGTACTTGAGGGAGGCCCCCTACAATGAGCAGTTCTTC. The rearrangement uses TRBV19 and TRBJ2-1; D perhaps matches TRBD2 (6 bases). V was pared by 2 bases and J by 2 bases, with 19 bases between. The CDR3 loop spans 18 amino acids. Germline CDR1 and CDR2: LNHDA and SQIVND (reference sequence).